This T cell receptor (beta chain) was documented in a study of cytomegalovirus exposure and HLA in healthy donors. About the research overall: Among about 179 million T cells, an earlier analysis found 120 million or so unique TCR beta sequences.

The study ran its PCR with 60 Vbeta and 13 Jbeta primers. TCRdb's table, derived via immunoSEQ multiplex PCR, lists solely in-frame clones and lacks some. Altogether 100,000 to 150,000 clones are present, 74% being singletons, with the ten largest covering approximately 3.9%. Sample: PBMCs. The source is a man between 40 and 49 years old in good health and CMV-seropositive.

The CDR3 coding sequence is TGCAGCTCTCGGGACAGGGCCACAGATACGCAGTATTTT. Amino acids: CSSRDRATDTQYF. This chain uses TRBV29-1 with TRBJ2-3; 9 bases fit TRBD1. Per the germline V gene, CDR1 is SQVTM and CDR2 is ANQGSEA. The CDR3 totals 13 residues. Germline trimming cut 8 bases from V and 2 bases from J; bases unmatched to any gene: 5.